Listed below are T cell receptor beta chains from one sample, sequenced in a study of blood T cells in healthy people across ages. MiXCR was run by TCRdb on the 5' RACE reads, yielding one entry per CDR3 protein. The data show 730,000 or so distinct CDR3 sequences, 35% to 50% seen once. The sample consisted of blood. Receptors were obtained from an elderly man in good health. CDR3s include the opening cysteine and the closing phenylalanine or tryptophan. The D gene is left open where the match is weak. Size tells how often a clone was seen (once, few, many) or the class of an expanded clone, and some rows leave it out.

V gene	J gene	D gene	clone size	CDR3 protein	CDR3 DNA
TRBV28	TRBJ2-7	TRBD1	few	CASSSQGFQSYEQYF	TGTGCCAGCAGTTCACAGGGGTTCCAATCCTACGAGCAGTACTTC
TRBV27	TRBJ2-1	NA	NA	CASTGGQPPYEQFF	TGTGCCAGCACCGGGGGTCAGCCCCCCTACGAGCAGTTCTTC
TRBV24-1	TRBJ2-2	TRBD1	NA	CATSTGQGAAARPGELFF	TGTGCCACCAGTACCGGACAGGGGGCGGCCGCGAGACCCGGGGAGCTGTTTTTT
TRBV12-3/TRBV12-4	TRBJ1-1	TRBD1	few	CASSRGLGNTEAFF	TGTGCCAGCAGCAGGGGGCTGGGGAACACTGAAGCTTTCTTT
TRBV6-2/TRBV6-3	TRBJ2-6	NA	few	CASSSGQRSGANVLTF	TGTGCCAGCAGTTCCGGACAGCGCTCTGGGGCCAACGTCCTGACTTTC
TRBV6-2/TRBV6-3	TRBJ2-4	TRBD1	NA	CASSYRVGTGTIQYF	TGTGCCAGCAGTTACCGAGTCGGGACAGGGACCATTCAGTACTTC
TRBV12-3/TRBV12-4	TRBJ2-7	NA	few	CASSLIPPGFNEQYF	TGTGCCAGCAGTTTAATCCCCCCAGGGTTTAACGAGCAGTACTTC
TRBV20-1	TRBJ2-2	NA	NA	CSAASTLRRTGELFF	TGCAGTGCCGCTTCTACGTTAAGGAGGACCGGGGAGCTGTTTTTT
TRBV12-3/TRBV12-4	TRBJ2-3	NA	few	CASSIDGGYTDTQYF	TGTGCCAGCAGTATCGACGGAGGTTACACAGATACGCAGTATTTT
TRBV30	TRBJ2-5	NA	NA	CAWSPGGGGKKETQYF	TGTGCCTGGAGCCCAGGTGGAGGGGGCAAAAAAGAGACCCAGTACTTC
TRBV5-6	TRBJ1-1	NA	NA	CASSLVKGILNTEAFF	TGTGCCAGCAGCTTGGTAAAGGGGATTCTGAACACTGAAGCTTTCTTT
TRBV9	TRBJ2-7	TRBD1	few	CASSVGQAEQYF	TGTGCCAGCAGCGTGGGACAGGCCGAGCAGTACTTC
TRBV7-2	TRBJ2-5	NA	many	CASSLRKVREETQYF	TGTGCCAGCAGCCTCCGAAAAGTCCGGGAGGAGACCCAGTACTTC
TRBV20-1	TRBJ2-1	TRBD2	NA	CSAEGGGVSYNEQFF	TGCAGTGCTGAGGGCGGGGGGGTGTCCTACAATGAGCAGTTCTTC
TRBV27	TRBJ2-5	NA	NA	CASRIKETQYF	TGTGCCAGCAGAATAAAAGAGACCCAGTACTTC
TRBV6-6	TRBJ2-1	NA	NA	CASSYQGDEQFF	TGTGCCAGCAGTTACCAGGGTGATGAGCAGTTCTTC
TRBV29-1	TRBJ2-1	TRBD2	NA	CSVGRTELAGGNNEQFF	TGCAGCGTTGGGCGGACAGAACTAGCGGGAGGTAACAATGAGCAGTTCTTC